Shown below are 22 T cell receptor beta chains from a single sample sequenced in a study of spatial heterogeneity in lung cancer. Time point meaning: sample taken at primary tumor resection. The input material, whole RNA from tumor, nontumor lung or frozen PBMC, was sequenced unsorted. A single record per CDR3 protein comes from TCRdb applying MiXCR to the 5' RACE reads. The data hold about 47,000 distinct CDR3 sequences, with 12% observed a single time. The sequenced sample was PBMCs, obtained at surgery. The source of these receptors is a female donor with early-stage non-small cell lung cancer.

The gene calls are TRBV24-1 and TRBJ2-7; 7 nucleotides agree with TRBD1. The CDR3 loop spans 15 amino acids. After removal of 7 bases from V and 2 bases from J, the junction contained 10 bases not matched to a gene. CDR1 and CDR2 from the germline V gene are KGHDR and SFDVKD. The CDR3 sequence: CATREPPGQTYEQYF. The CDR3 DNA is TGTGCCACCAGGGAGCCCCCGGGACAGACCTACGAGCAGTACTTC.

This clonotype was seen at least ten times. This CDR3 is CASSDSTDTQYF. CDR3 bases: TGTGCCAGCAGCGATAGCACAGATACGCAGTATTTT. The gene calls are TRBV7-2 and TRBJ2-3, with D unclear. Germline CDR1 SGHTA, CDR2 FQGNSA. The CDR3 consists of 12 residues. Trimming removed 5 bases at V and 0 bases at J, with 3 bases between.

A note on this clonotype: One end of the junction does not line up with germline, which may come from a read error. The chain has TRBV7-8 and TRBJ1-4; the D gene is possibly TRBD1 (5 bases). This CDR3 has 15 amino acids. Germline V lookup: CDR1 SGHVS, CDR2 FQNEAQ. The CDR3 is CVSSPRQIENEKLFF. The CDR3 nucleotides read TGTGTCAGCAGCCCCCGACAGATTGAGAATGAAAAACTGTTTTTT.

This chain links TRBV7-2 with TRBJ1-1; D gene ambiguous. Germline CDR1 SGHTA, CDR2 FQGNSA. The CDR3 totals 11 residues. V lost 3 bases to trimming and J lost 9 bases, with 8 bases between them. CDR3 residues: CASSFLEKAFF. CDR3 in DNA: TGTGCCAGCAGCTTTCTAGAAAAAGCTTTCTTT.

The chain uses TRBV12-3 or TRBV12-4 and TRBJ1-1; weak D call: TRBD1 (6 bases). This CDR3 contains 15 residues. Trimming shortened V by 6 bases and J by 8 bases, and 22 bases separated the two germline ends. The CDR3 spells CASRREGPGQREAFF. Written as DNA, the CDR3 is TGTGCCAGCAGAAGAGAAGGCCCGGGACAACGGGAAGCTTTCTTT.

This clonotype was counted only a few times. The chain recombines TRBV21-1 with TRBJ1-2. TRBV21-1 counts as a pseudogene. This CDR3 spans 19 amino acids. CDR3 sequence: CASSKERARPICSNYGYTF. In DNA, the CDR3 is TGTGCCAGCAGCAAAGAAAGGGCCCGGCCGATTTGCTCTAACTATGGCTACACCTTC.

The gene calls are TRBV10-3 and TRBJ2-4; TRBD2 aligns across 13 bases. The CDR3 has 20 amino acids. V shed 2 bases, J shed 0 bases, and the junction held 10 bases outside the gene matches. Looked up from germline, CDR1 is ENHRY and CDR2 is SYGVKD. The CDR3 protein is CAISEPPTSGGAGAKNIQYF. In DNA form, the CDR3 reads TGTGCCATCAGTGAGCCCCCAACTAGCGGGGGGGCGGGAGCCAAAAACATTCAGTACTTC.

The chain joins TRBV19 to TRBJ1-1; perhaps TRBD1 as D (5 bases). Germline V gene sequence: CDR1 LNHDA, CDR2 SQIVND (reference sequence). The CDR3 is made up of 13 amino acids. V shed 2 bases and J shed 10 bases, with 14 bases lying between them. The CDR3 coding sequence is TGTGCCAGTAGTATATCCTCGACAGCACGAGCTTTCTTT. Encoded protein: CASSISSTARAFF.

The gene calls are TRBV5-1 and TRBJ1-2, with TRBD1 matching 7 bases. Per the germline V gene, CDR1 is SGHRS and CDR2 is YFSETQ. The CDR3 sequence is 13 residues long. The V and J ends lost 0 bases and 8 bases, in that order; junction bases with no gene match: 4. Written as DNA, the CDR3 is TGCGCCAGCAGCTTGGCAGGGGGTGAAGGCTACACCTTC. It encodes CASSLAGGEGYTF. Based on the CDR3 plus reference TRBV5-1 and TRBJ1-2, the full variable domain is KAGVTQTPRYLIKTRGQQVTLSCSPISGHRSVSWYQQTPGQGLQFLFEYFSETQRNKGNFPGRFSGRQFSNSRSEMNVSTLELGDSALYLCASSLAGGEGYTFGSGTRLTVV.

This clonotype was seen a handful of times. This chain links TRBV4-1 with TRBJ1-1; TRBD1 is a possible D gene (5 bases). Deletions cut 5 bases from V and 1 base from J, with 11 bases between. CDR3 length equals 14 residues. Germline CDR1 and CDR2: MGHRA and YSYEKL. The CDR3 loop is CASSSQRGNTEAFF. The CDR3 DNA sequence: TGCGCCAGCAGCTCACAAAGGGGGAACACTGAAGCTTTCTTT.

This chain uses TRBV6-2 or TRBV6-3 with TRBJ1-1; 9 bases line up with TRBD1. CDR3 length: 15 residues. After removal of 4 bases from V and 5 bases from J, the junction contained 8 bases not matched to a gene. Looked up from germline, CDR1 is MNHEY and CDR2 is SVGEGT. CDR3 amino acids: CASSSPGQGHTEAFF. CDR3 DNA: TGTGCCAGCAGTTCCCCGGGACAGGGACATACTGAAGCTTTCTTT.

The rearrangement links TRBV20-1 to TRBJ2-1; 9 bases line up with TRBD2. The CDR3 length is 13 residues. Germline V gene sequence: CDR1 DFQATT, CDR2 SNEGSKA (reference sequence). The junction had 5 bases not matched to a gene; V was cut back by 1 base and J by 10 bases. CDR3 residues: CSARVRLAAEQFF. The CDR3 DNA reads TGCAGTGCTAGAGTCCGACTAGCGGCCGAGCAGTTCTTC.

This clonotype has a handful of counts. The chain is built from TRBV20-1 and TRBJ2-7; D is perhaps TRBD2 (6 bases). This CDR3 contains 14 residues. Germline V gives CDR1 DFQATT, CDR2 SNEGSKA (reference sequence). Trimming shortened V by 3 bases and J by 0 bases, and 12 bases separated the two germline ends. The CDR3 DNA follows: TGCAGTGCTAGGCGGGGCGCATCCTCCTACGAGCAGTACTTC. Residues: CSARRGASSYEQYF.

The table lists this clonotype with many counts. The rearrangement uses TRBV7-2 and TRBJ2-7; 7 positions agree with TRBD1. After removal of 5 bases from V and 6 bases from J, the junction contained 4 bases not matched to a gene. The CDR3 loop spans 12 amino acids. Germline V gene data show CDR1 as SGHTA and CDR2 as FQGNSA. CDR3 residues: CASSATGVEQYF. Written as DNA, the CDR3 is TGTGCCAGCAGCGCCACAGGGGTCGAGCAGTACTTC.

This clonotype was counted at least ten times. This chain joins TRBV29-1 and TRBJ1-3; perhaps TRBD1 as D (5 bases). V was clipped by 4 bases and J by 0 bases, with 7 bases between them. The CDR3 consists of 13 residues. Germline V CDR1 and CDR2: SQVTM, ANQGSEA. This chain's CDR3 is CSVGQSSGNTIYF. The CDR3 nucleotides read TGCAGCGTTGGACAGAGCTCTGGAAACACCATATATTTT.

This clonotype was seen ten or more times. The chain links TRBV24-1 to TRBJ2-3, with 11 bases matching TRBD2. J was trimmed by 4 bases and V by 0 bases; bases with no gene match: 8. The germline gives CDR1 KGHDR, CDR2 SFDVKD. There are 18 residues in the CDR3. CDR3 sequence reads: CATSDLRSSGGAADTQYF. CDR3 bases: TGTGCCACCAGTGATTTGCGTAGTAGCGGGGGGGCCGCAGATACGCAGTATTTT.

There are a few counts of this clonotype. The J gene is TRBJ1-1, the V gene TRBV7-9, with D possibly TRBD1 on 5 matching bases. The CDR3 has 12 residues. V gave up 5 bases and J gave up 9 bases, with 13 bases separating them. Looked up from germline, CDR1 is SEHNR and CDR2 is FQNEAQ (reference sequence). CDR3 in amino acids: CASSATREKAFF. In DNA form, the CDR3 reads TGTGCCAGCAGCGCCACCAGGGAAAAAGCTTTCTTT.

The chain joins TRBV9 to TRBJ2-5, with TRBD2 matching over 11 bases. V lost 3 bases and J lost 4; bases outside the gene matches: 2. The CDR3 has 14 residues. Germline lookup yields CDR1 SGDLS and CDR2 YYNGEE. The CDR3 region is CASSDLAGGETQYF. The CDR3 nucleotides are TGTGCCAGCAGCGATCTAGCGGGGGGAGAGACCCAGTACTTC. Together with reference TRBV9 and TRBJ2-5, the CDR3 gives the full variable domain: DSGVTQTPKHLITATGQRVTLRCSPRSGDLSVYWYQQSLDQGLQFLIQYYNGEERAKGNILERFSAQQFPDLHSELNLSSLELGDSALYFCASSDLAGGETQYFGPGTRLLVL.

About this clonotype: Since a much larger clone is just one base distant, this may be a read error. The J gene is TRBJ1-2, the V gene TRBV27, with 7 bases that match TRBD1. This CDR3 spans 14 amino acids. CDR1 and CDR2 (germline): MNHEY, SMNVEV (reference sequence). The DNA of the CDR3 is TGTGCCAGCAGTCTTCGACAGGGCAACTATGGCCACACCTTC. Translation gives CASSLRQGNYGHTF.

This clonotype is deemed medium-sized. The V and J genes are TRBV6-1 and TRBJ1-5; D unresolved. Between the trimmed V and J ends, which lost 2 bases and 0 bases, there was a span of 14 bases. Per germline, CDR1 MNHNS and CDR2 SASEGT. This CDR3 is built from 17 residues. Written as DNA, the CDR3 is TGTGCCAGCAGTGAATCGGTGCAGACATATAGCAATCAGCCCCAGCATTTT. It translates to CASSESVQTYSNQPQHF.

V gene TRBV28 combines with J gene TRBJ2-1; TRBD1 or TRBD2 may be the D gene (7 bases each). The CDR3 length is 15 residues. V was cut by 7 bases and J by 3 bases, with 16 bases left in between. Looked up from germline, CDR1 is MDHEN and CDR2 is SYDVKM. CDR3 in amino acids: CASTPQGGVYNEQFF. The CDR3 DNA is TGTGCCAGCACCCCCCAGGGGGGGGTCTACAATGAGCAGTTCTTC.

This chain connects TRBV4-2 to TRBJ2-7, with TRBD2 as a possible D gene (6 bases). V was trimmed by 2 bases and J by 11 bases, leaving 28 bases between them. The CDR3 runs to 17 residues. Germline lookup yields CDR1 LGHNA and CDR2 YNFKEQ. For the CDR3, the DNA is TGTGCCAGCAGCCAAAACCTCCCCACGGCTAGCGATTCTACGGAGTACTTC. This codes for CASSQNLPTASDSTEYF.